These 21 T cell receptor beta chains were all obtained from the same sample, sequenced in a study of shared clonotypes between healthy human individuals. CD45RO-negative CD8 cells positively selected for CCR7 made up the naive population, which excluded terminally differentiated effector memory CD45RA+ cells. TCRdb keeps only in-frame clones here, not all; method: immunoSEQ multiplex PCR. The sample lists roughly 2.1 million clones, 93% seen once, with about 1.5% in the top ten. Sequences were obtained from naive CD8+ T cells from PBMCs. Source of these receptors: a man in his late teens or twenties in good health. Some clones in this sample may be carry-over from other donors' samples.

This chain uses TRBV12-2 with TRBJ1-1; the table calls TRBD1, which could not be checked here. TRBV12-2 has pseudogene status. The CDR3 loop spans 11 amino acids. CDR3 amino acids: CASRLVGAAFF. The CDR3 nucleotides read TGTGCAAGTCGCTTGGTGGGCGCAGCTTTCTTT.

The chain carries TRBV11-2 and TRBJ1-1; D is unresolved. Trimming took 5 bases from V and 3 from J, leaving 7 bases between them. The CDR3 covers 12 residues. Germline V lookup: CDR1 SGHAT, CDR2 FQNNGV. The CDR3 sequence is CASSNRDTEAFF. The CDR3 nucleotides read TGTGCCAGCAGCAATCGGGACACTGAAGCTTTCTTT. Full variable domain (rest looked up from reference TRBV11-2 and TRBJ1-1): EAGVAQSPRYKIIEKRQSVAFWCNPISGHATLYWYQQILGQGPKLLIQFQNNGVVDDSQLPKDRFSAERLKGVDSTLKIQPAKLEDSAVYLCASSNRDTEAFFGQGTRLTVV.

The genes are TRBV5-1 and TRBJ2-1; 8 bases line up with TRBD2. Germline values: CDR1 SGHRS, CDR2 YFSETQ. This CDR3 region has 17 residues. Trimming at V came to 1 base and at J to 4 bases, leaving 10 bases not matched to a gene. The CDR3 DNA follows: TGCGCCAGCAGCTTGTTTCGAGCGGGAGTTTCGTACAATGAGCAGTTCTTC. It translates to CASSLFRAGVSYNEQFF.

This chain uses TRBV7-3 with TRBJ2-1, with 8 bases lining up with TRBD2. The germline V gene has CDR1 SGHTA and CDR2 FQGTGA. V lost 1 base, J lost 7 bases, and 6 bases stayed unmatched. This CDR3 has 15 residues. Here the CDR3 DNA reads TGTGCCAGCAGCTTAAACGGGAGGGCCGAGAATGAGCAGTTCTTC. Translated: CASSLNGRAENEQFF.

The chain uses TRBV5-6 and TRBJ2-3; 12 positions agree with TRBD1. This CDR3 is 14 amino acids long. V lost 2 bases to trimming and J lost 8 bases; unmatched junction nucleotides: 3. From germline, CDR1 is SGHDT and CDR2 YYEEEE. The CDR3, as DNA: TGTGCCAGCAGCTTCGGGACAGGGGGCTTTACGCAGTATTTT. Translated, it gives CASSFGTGGFTQYF.

Concerning this clone: The same CDR3 arises from other DNA sequences in this sample as well. The genes are TRBV9 and TRBJ2-1; 8 nucleotides agree with TRBD2. V gave up 4 bases and J gave up 0 bases; unmatched junction bases: 3. The CDR3 has 15 residues. Germline V gene data show CDR1 as SGDLS and CDR2 as YYNGEE. CDR3 amino acids: CASSPSGSSYNEQFF. CDR3 nucleotide sequence: TGTGCCAGCAGCCCCAGCGGGAGCTCCTACAATGAGCAGTTCTTC.

This chain uses TRBV7-9 with TRBJ2-4; possible D gene TRBD2, 5 bases. The CDR3 length is 14 residues. Germline CDR1 is SEHNR and CDR2 is FQNEAQ (reference sequence). V was clipped by 5 bases and J by 0 bases, with 8 bases between them. The CDR3 protein is CASSPEGAKNIQYF. CDR3 coding DNA: TGTGCCAGCAGCCCTGAGGGAGCCAAAAACATTCAGTACTTC.

On this clone itself: At the DNA level, this CDR3 is encoded by other sequences in the same sample as well. The chain joins TRBV6-5 to TRBJ2-1; unclear D gene. With 0 bases removed from V and 3 bases from J, the gap between germline ends came to 3 bases. The CDR3 extends over 13 amino acids. Germline assignment: CDR1 MNHEY and CDR2 SVGAGI. In DNA form, the CDR3 reads TGTGCCAGCAGTTACTCGGGCTACAATGAGCAGTTCTTC. It is translated as CASSYSGYNEQFF.

This chain uses TRBV28 with TRBJ1-3; D may be TRBD1 (5 bases). Germline assignment: CDR1 MDHEN and CDR2 SYDVKM. The ends were cut back, 6 bases at V and 3 bases at J, with 9 bases in the middle. The CDR3 length is 13 residues. The CDR3 reads CASRARVGNTIYF. CDR3 DNA: TGTGCCAGCAGGGCCAGGGTTGGAAACACCATATATTTT.

As concerns this clone: In the same sample, other DNA sequences code for this CDR3. This chain connects TRBV19 to TRBJ1-5; D unresolved. There are 12 residues in the CDR3. Germline loops: CDR1 LNHDA, CDR2 SQIVND (reference sequence). The V end was cut by 5 bases, the J end by 4 bases, with 6 bases between. CDR3 protein: CASSAGNQPQHF. The CDR3 nucleotides are TGTGCCAGTAGTGCCGGGAATCAGCCCCAGCATTTT.

The rearrangement links TRBV19 to TRBJ2-1; 13 nucleotides line up with TRBD2. Germline V gives CDR1 LNHDA, CDR2 SQIVND (reference sequence). The V and J ends lost 8 bases and 0 bases, in that order; junction bases with no gene match: 10. The CDR3 extends over 18 amino acids. CDR3 in amino acids: CASRQLLAGGPSYNEQFF. The CDR3 region has the DNA TGTGCCAGTCGCCAATTACTAGCGGGAGGGCCCTCCTACAATGAGCAGTTCTTC.

This sequence joins TRBV5-1 and TRBJ1-2; 9 bases fit TRBD1. The CDR3 is 13 amino acids. Germline CDR1 and CDR2: SGHRS and YFSETQ. Germline trimming cut 7 bases from V and 5 bases from J; bases unmatched to any gene: 6. DNA of the CDR3: TGCGCCAGCGGCGAAGGGACAGGGTATGGCTACACCTTC. Amino acids: CASGEGTGYGYTF.

V usage is TRBV11-2 and J usage is TRBJ2-2; D is ambiguous. Germline V gene sequence: CDR1 SGHAT, CDR2 FQNNGV. Trimming cost V 1 base and J 6 bases, with 18 bases left between them. This CDR3 region has 17 residues. DNA of the CDR3: TGTGCCAGCAGCTTAGTGACATTTTCTATCCCCCCCGGGGAGCTGTTTTTT. Amino acids: CASSLVTFSIPPGELFF. Using reference TRBV11-2 and TRBJ2-2 for the parts outside the CDR3, the full variable domain is EAGVAQSPRYKIIEKRQSVAFWCNPISGHATLYWYQQILGQGPKLLIQFQNNGVVDDSQLPKDRFSAERLKGVDSTLKIQPAKLEDSAVYLCASSLVTFSIPPGELFFGEGSRLTVL.

The genes are TRBV11-3 and TRBJ2-1, with TRBD2 matching over 8 bases. V lost 5 bases to trimming and J lost 6 bases; unmatched junction nucleotides: 12. From germline, CDR1 is SGHNT and CDR2 YENEEA. The CDR3 is 16 residues long. The CDR3 loop is CASSPSEGLGGNEQFF. For the CDR3, the DNA is TGTGCCAGCAGCCCATCTGAGGGACTAGGGGGCAATGAGCAGTTCTTC.

This rearrangement joins TRBV28 to TRBJ1-2, with 11 bases that match TRBD1. The germline gives CDR1 MDHEN, CDR2 SYDVKM. Trimming at V came to 5 bases and at J to 4 bases, leaving 6 bases not matched to a gene. The CDR3 contains 15 residues. CDR3 sequence: CASSRPGQGVYGYTF. The CDR3 bases are TGTGCCAGCAGTCGTCCGGGACAGGGGGTCTATGGCTACACCTTC.

The chain carries TRBV19 and TRBJ2-1; D might be TRBD2 (5 bases). CDR3 length: 13 residues. Looked up from germline, CDR1 is LNHDA and CDR2 is SQIVND (reference sequence). The V gene lost 3 bases and the J gene lost 5 bases, with 8 bases spanning the gap. The CDR3: CASSILTNNEQFF. CDR3 nucleotide sequence: TGTGCCAGTAGTATTCTGACTAACAATGAGCAGTTCTTC. Full variable domain (rest looked up from reference TRBV19 and TRBJ2-1): DGGITQSPKYLFRKEGQNVTLSCEQNLNHDAMYWYRQDPGQGLRLIYYSQIVNDFQKGDIAEGYSVSREKKESFPLTVTSAQKNPTAFYLCASSILTNNEQFFGPGTRLTVL.

In regard to this clone: The sample contains more than one DNA sequence encoding this CDR3. The CDR3 bases are TGTGCCAGCAGCCTCGGGACAGGGTACGAGCAGTACTTC. This gives the protein CASSLGTGYEQYF. This chain uses TRBV5-6 with TRBJ2-7; 9 bases align to TRBD1. This CDR3 spans 13 amino acids. With 4 bases clipped from V and 4 bases from J, the junction kept 3 bases outside the gene matches. Germline V CDR1 and CDR2: SGHDT, YYEEEE.

The rearrangement uses TRBV28 and TRBJ1-2, with unresolved D. Per the germline V gene, CDR1 is MDHEN and CDR2 is SYDVKM. V dropped 3 bases and J dropped 4 bases, with 18 bases sitting between them. This CDR3 spans 16 amino acids. The CDR3 region is CASSLFREEGFYGYTF. In DNA, the CDR3 is TGTGCCAGCAGTTTGTTCCGGGAGGAAGGGTTCTATGGCTACACCTTC.

This sequence joins TRBV19 and TRBJ2-1, with 8 bases lining up with TRBD1. There are 15 residues in the CDR3. V lost 0 bases, J lost 13 bases, and 11 bases stayed unmatched. The V gene's germline CDR1 is LNHDA and CDR2 SQIVND (reference sequence). CDR3 in DNA: TGTGCCAGTAGTATAGATCCCCAGGGGGCTTTTAATCAGTTCTTC. This gives the protein CASSIDPQGAFNQFF.

The V gene is TRBV29-1, the J gene TRBJ2-1, with D tentatively TRBD2 (6 bases). There are 15 residues in the CDR3. Germline CDR1 is SQVTM and CDR2 is ANQGSEA. V lost 6 bases to trimming and J lost 2 bases, with 17 bases between them. CDR3 in DNA: TGCAGCGTCCGGGACGGCGGGAATACCTACAATGAGCAGTTCTTC. Translation gives CSVRDGGNTYNEQFF.

About this clone: Other DNA sequences within the sample encode an identical CDR3. J is TRBJ2-7 and V is TRBV28, with D possibly matching TRBD1 (8 bases). Germline loops: CDR1 MDHEN, CDR2 SYDVKM. V gave up 5 bases and J gave up 3 bases, with 14 bases separating them. The CDR3 sequence is 14 residues long. The CDR3 sequence: CASSETGGGYEQYF. The CDR3 DNA follows: TGTGCCAGCAGTGAAACAGGGGGGGGCTACGAGCAGTACTTC.